These 14 T cell receptor beta chains originate from one sample sequenced in a study of T cells in severe cutaneous drug reactions. Sequenced patients had Stevens-Johnson syndrome or toxic epidermal necrolysis caused by carbamazepine. TCR subtype-specific primers in iRepertoire multiplex PCR prepared libraries for bulk and single-cell sequencing. TCRdb re-called the multiplex PCR reads and shows each CDR3 protein once, DNA omitted. The ten top clones account for roughly 7.7%, within a sample of just over 20,000 distinct CDR3 sequences. Sequenced: PBMCs. The receptors derive from a human donor with toxic epidermal necrolysis, a severe cutaneous drug reaction.

The chain uses TRBV20-1 and TRBJ1-2. Looked up from germline, CDR1 is DFQATT and CDR2 is SNEGSKA (reference sequence). The CDR3 is 13 amino acids. The CDR3: CSARDSRIYGYTF.

The chain is built from TRBV28 and TRBJ2-2; the D gene TCRdb calls, TRBD2, cannot be checked with no DNA. From germline, CDR1 is MDHEN and CDR2 SYDVKM. This CDR3 has 15 amino acids. CDR3 protein: CATQRAQGNTGELFF.

The V gene is TRBV3-1, the J gene TRBJ2-7; with no DNA, the TCRdb D assignment of TRBD1 cannot be verified. Germline CDR1 LGHDT, CDR2 YNNKEL (reference sequence). The CDR3 contains 19 residues. CDR3 sequence: CASSQARPPSGGRTYEQYF.

J is TRBJ1-1 and V is TRBV14; TCRdb returns TRBD1, unconfirmable since there is no DNA. The CDR3 runs 12 residues. Germline-derived CDR1 and CDR2 are SGHDN and FVKESK. CDR3 protein: CASSRDKGVTFF.

In terms of frequency, this clonotype is medium-sized. J is TRBJ1-3 and V is TRBV9. This CDR3 has 14 residues. Germline V lookup: CDR1 SGDLS, CDR2 YYNGEE. The CDR3 loop reads CASSVGAGGNTIYF.

The chain employs TRBV6-2 or TRBV6-3 and TRBJ2-1; with no DNA, the TCRdb D assignment of TRBD2 cannot be verified. Germline V gene sequence: CDR1 MNHEY, CDR2 SVGEGT. This CDR3 is built from 16 residues. The CDR3 protein is CASSYPGLAGRNEQFF.

The chain joins TRBV4-1 to TRBJ1-5; the D call of TRBD1 rests on TCRdb alone, since no DNA is present to check it. The CDR3 has 14 amino acids. Germline values: CDR1 MGHRA, CDR2 YSYEKL. CDR3: CASSDRVSNQPQHF.

The V call is TRBV4-3, the J call TRBJ2-1; TCRdb outputs TRBD1, but without DNA this stays unchecked. CDR3 length: 15 amino acids. Germline V gene lookup returns CDR1 LGHNA and CDR2 YSLEER. CDR3 protein: CASSRGHYSYNEQFF.

The chain combines TRBV28 with TRBJ2-5. Looked up from germline, CDR1 is MDHEN and CDR2 is SYDVKM. The CDR3 has 15 residues. CDR3 protein: CASSPYSSVQETQYF.

The V and J genes are TRBV2 and TRBJ1-2; with no DNA, the TCRdb D assignment of TRBD1 cannot be verified. Germline CDR1 and CDR2: SNHLY and FYNNEI. The CDR3 runs to 13 residues. CDR3 sequence: CASSGSQGSGYTF.

The J gene is TRBJ1-2, the V gene TRBV12-3 or TRBV12-4; TCRdb lists TRBD1, though no DNA is available to test this call. The CDR3 runs to 14 residues. The CDR3: CASSLSGTVYGYTF.

V and J are TRBV12-3 or TRBV12-4 and TRBJ1-2; TCRdb outputs TRBD1, but without DNA this stays unchecked. The CDR3 is 11 amino acids. The CDR3 sequence is CASTGPGGYTF.

V is TRBV3-1 and J is TRBJ2-5. CDR1 and CDR2 (germline): LGHDT, YNNKEL (reference sequence). This CDR3 region has 13 residues. CDR3 region: CASTVRFAETQYF.

This chain uses TRBV4-3 with TRBJ2-2; lacking DNA, the TRBD2 call made by TCRdb goes unchecked. This CDR3 region has 15 residues. The germline V gene has CDR1 LGHNA and CDR2 YSLEER. CDR3 sequence: CASSRLKSGAGELFF.